The T cell receptor (beta chain) under discussion was sequenced for a study of blood T cells in healthy people across ages. Findings of the study overall: It was found that TCR beta diversity correlated strongly with the percentage of naive T cells.

This clonotype was detected a few times. The target antigen is unknown. A second PCR of roughly 7 to 11 cycles used a sample-barcoded 5' primer and a J-beta primer mix. Each CDR3 protein gets one entry after TCRdb re-called the 5' RACE reads with MiXCR. The table lists 1,500,000 or so distinct CDR3 sequences, approximately 42% of them singletons, with more than 4% in the top ten. The sequenced sample was blood. This receptor was obtained from a woman aged 18 to 35 in good health.

CDR3 sequence reads: CASSESDDPYEQYF. The CDR3 DNA reads as TGTGCCAGCAGTGAAAGTGACGACCCCTACGAGCAGTACTTC. The V gene is TRBV2, the J gene TRBJ2-7; D is ambiguous. Trimming stripped 2 bases from V and 2 bases from J, with 10 bases between. This CDR3 spans 14 amino acids. Germline-derived CDR1 and CDR2 are SNHLY and FYNNEI.